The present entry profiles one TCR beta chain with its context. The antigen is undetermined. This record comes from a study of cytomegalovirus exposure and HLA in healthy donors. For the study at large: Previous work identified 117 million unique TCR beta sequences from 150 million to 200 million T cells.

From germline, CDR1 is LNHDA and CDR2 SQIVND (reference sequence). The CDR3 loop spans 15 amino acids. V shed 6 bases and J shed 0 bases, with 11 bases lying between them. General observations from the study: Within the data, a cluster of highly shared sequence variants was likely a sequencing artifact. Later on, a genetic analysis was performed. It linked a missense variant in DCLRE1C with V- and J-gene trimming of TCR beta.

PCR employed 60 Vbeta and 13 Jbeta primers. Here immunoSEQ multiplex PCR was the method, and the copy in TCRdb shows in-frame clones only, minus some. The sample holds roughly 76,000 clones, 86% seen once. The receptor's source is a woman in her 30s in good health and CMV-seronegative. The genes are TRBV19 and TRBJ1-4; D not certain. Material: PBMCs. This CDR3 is CASRNTVATNEKLFF. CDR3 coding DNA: TGTGCCAGTAGAAATACAGTCGCAACTAATGAAAAACTGTTTTTT. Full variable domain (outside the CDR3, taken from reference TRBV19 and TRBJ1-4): DGGITQSPKYLFRKEGQNVTLSCEQNLNHDAMYWYRQDPGQGLRLIYYSQIVNDFQKGDIAEGYSVSREKKESFPLTVTSAQKNPTAFYLCASRNTVATNEKLFFGSGTQLSVL.